This is a list of T cell receptor beta chains from one sample in a study of blood T cell repertoires in COVID-19. Clones were read by immunoSEQ multiplex PCR, and TCRdb kept only the in-frame ones, dropping some. The repertoire holds about 480,000 clones, with roughly nine tenths as singletons. Material for sequencing was peripheral blood. These receptors were obtained from a man younger than 30 with COVID-19, enrolled during active disease. CDR3s include the opening cysteine and the closing phenylalanine or tryptophan. The order of the fields is J gene, D gene, V gene, clone size, CDR3 DNA, CDR3 protein. A D gene is named only where the DNA matches it firmly. Some rows mark clone size as missing; the rest say once, few, many or name a class of expanded clone.

>TRBJ2-1|.|TRBV5-5|once
TGTGCCAGCAGCTGGGAGGTGCGGGCCTCTAGCTCCTACAATGAGCAGTTCTTC
CASSWEVRASSSYNEQFF
>TRBJ2-2|.|TRBV11-3|.
TGTGCCAGCAGCTTACAAGGGGGAGGGGAGCTGTTTTTT
CASSLQGGGELFF
>TRBJ2-2|.|TRBV7-9|.
TGTGCCAGCAGCTTCACAGGGCCCCCGAACACCGGGGAGCTGTTTTTT
CASSFTGPPNTGELFF
>TRBJ1-5|.|TRBV6-4|.
TGTGCCATCCGACAGACAAGCCACAATCAGCCCCAGCATTTT
CAIRQTSHNQPQHF
>TRBJ2-3|.|TRBV5-1|.
TGCGCCAGCAGCTTCTCGGGTGGGTATGGCACAGATACGCAGTATTTT
CASSFSGGYGTDTQYF
>TRBJ2-1|TRBD1|TRBV7-9|.
TGTGCCAGCAGCTTTGTCGGACAGGGCCCCTACAATGAGCAGTTCTTC
CASSFVGQGPYNEQFF
>TRBJ1-1|.|TRBV7-9|.
TGTGCCAGCAGTCCAGGCCGACCCGAGGCTTTCTTT
CASSPGRPEAFF
>TRBJ2-5|TRBD2|TRBV2|.
TGTGCCAGCAGTCCCGGACTAGCGGGAGGCCTGGGGGAGACCCAGTACTTC
CASSPGLAGGLGETQYF
>TRBJ2-5|.|TRBV6-5|.
TGTGCCAGCAGTTGGGCCCGACTAGGGGAAGAGACCCAGTACTTC
CASSWARLGEETQYF
>TRBJ1-5|TRBD1|TRBV19|once
TGTGCCAGCGACAGGGGATCCAATCAGCCCCAGCATTTT
CASDRGSNQPQHF
>TRBJ2-3|TRBD2|TRBV19|.
TGTGCCAGTAGTCGCCTAGCGGGGGGCAGCACAGATACGCAGTATTTT
CASSRLAGGSTDTQYF
>TRBJ1-1|.|TRBV2|.
TGTGCCAGCAGTGAAGCGCTTCTAGGTAGCTCTGAAGCTTTCTTT
CASSEALLGSSEAFF
>TRBJ2-5|TRBD1|TRBV7-9|.
TGTGCCAGCAGCTCTCCGGGACAGGGGGTCGCGGAGACCCAGTACTTC
CASSSPGQGVAETQYF
>TRBJ2-2|.|TRBV6-5|once
TGTGCCAGCAGTTCCAACTTGGACTCGAAAACCGGGGAGCTGTTTTTT
CASSSNLDSKTGELFF
>TRBJ1-1|.|TRBV4-1|.
TGCGCCAGCAGATCACAGGTATCTGAAGCTTTCTTT
CASRSQVSEAFF
>TRBJ2-5|TRBD2|TRBV28|.
TGTGCCAGCAGGGGACTAGGCGAGACCCAGTACTTC
CASRGLGETQYF
>TRBJ1-2|.|TRBV19|.
TGTGCCAGTAGTATAAGAGGCGCGGGTGGCTACACCTTC
CASSIRGAGGYTF
>TRBJ2-2|TRBD1|TRBV6-1|.
TGTGCCAGCAGTGAGGACAGGGGTTGGACCGGGGAGCTGTTTTTT
CASSEDRGWTGELFF
>TRBJ1-1|.|TRBV11-2|.
TGTGCCAGCAGCTTTAAGGGAGGGGCCACTGAAGCTTTCTTT
CASSFKGGATEAFF
>TRBJ2-3|.|TRBV7-9|.
TGTGCCAGCAGCGCAGGAGCGGGAGATACGCAGTATTTT
CASSAGAGDTQYF
>TRBJ2-3|.|TRBV24-1|.
TGTGCCACCAGTGATTTGCCCGGTCACACAGATACGCAGTATTTT
CATSDLPGHTDTQYF
>TRBJ2-2|.|TRBV21-1|.
TGTGCCAGCAGCGCCCGGACAACCACCGGGGAGCTGTTTTTT
CASSARTTTGELFF
>TRBJ2-2|TRBD2|TRBV7-6|.
TGTGCCAGCAGCTTAGCGGGAGGGGCGGACACCGGGGAGCTGTTTTTT
CASSLAGGADTGELFF
>TRBJ2-4|.|TRBV10-3|.
TGTGCCATCAGTACAGGACCCATGGACATTCAGTACTTC
CAISTGPMDIQYF
>TRBJ2-1|.|TRBV18|.
TGTGCCAGCTCACGGAGGGACGCCACCTACAATGAGCAGTTCTTC
CASSRRDATYNEQFF
>TRBJ2-1|TRBD2|TRBV4-1|few
TGCGCCAGCAGCCAAGATCGGACTAGCGGAACTAAGCAGTTCTTC
CASSQDRTSGTKQFF